The table lists the clone carrying this T cell receptor beta chain with a few counts. The antigen remains unidentified. CDR3 length equals 14 residues. V shed 0 bases and J shed 4 bases, with 9 bases lying between them. Germline lookup yields CDR1 SEHNR and CDR2 FQNEAQ (reference sequence). These data are taken from a study of T cell repertoires in cytomegalovirus infection. In TCRdb, the reads were re-called with MiXCR into one record per CDR3 protein. The sample shows about a million distinct CDR3 sequences, 31% of them seen only once. The material sequenced was cultured CD8+ T cells from PBMCs, taken from culture after CMV antigen stimulation. The TCR was taken from a human donor in good health (CMV status not recorded). Some clones in this sample may be carry-over from other donors' samples. The gene calls are TRBV7-9 and TRBJ1-2; possibly TRBD1 for D (6 bases). The CDR3: CASSLAAGAYGYTF. In nucleotides, the CDR3 is TGTGCCAGCAGCTTAGCTGCAGGGGCCTATGGCTACACCTTC. The full variable domain, rest sourced from reference TRBV7-9 and TRBJ1-2, is DTGVSQNPRHKITKRGQNVTFRCDPISEHNRLYWYRQTLGQGPEFLTYFQNEAQLEKSRLLSDRFSAERPKGSFSTLEIQRTEQGDSAMYLCASSLAAGAYGYTFGSGTRLTVV.